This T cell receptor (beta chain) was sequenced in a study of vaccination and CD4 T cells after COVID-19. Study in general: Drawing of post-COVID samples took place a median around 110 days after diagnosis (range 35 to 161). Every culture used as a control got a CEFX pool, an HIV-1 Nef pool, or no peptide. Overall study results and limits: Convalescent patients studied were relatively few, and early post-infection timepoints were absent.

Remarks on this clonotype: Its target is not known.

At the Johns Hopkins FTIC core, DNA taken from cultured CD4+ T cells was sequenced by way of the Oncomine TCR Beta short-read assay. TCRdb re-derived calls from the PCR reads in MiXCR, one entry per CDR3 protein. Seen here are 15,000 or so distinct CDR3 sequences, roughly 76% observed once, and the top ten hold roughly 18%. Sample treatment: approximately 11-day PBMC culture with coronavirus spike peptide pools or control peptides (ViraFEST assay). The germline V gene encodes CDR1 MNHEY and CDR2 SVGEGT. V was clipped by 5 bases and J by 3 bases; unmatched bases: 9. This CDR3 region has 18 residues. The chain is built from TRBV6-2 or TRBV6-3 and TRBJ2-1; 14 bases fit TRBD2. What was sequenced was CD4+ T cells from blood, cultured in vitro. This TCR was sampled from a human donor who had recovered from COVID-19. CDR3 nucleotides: TGTGCCAGCAGTGGGGAGACTAGCGGGAGGGGCGGCTACAATGAGCAGTTCTTC. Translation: CASSGETSGRGGYNEQFF.